This TCR beta chain comes out of a study of cytomegalovirus exposure and HLA in healthy donors. The CDR3 contains 12 residues. V was clipped by 7 bases and J by 1 base; unmatched bases: 2. The germline gives CDR1 SGHKS, CDR2 YYEKEE (reference sequence). On this clone: Its antigen is unidentified.

13 Jbeta primers and 60 Vbeta primers were used for the PCR. Generated by immunoSEQ multiplex PCR, the TCRdb table keeps only in-frame clones and is missing some. The table records under 200,000 clones, more than 65% of them present only once. The study, taken as a whole, reports: In vitro, three CMV-associated chains proved specific for CMV antigens. Most CMV-associated TCR beta chains appeared HLA-restricted in a later analysis. In a later analysis, TCR beta V- and J-gene trimming showed a link to a missense DCLRE1C variant. CMV serostatus stood as the only immune exposure information on hand.

Sequencing was carried out using PBMCs. This sequence was found in a woman younger than 45 in good health and CMV-seropositive. This rearrangement joins TRBV5-5 to TRBJ2-7, with 7 bases fitting TRBD1. The CDR3, as DNA: TGTGCCAGCGGGGACAGTTCCTACGAGCAGTACTTC. Its protein product is CASGDSSYEQYF. The whole variable domain, remainder taken from reference TRBV5-5 and TRBJ2-7, is DAGVTQSPTHLIKTRGQQVTLRCSPISGHKSVSWYQQVLGQGPQFIFQYYEKEERGRGNFPDRFSARQFPNYSSELNVNALLLGDSALYLCASGDSSYEQYFGPGTRLTVT.